The 3 T cell receptor beta chains listed next were all sequenced from one sample in a study of cytotoxic CD8 clonotypes in ibrutinib-treated CLL. The method was immunoSEQ multiplex PCR; TCRdb's version includes in-frame clones alone and lacks a portion of them. The profile covers about 14,000 clones, with roughly 76% appearing a single time and under 6.5% taken by the ten largest. Sequencing was performed on PBMCs, taken before ibrutinib treatment. The receptors originated from a human donor with chronic lymphocytic leukemia.

The V and J genes are TRBV28 and TRBJ1-2; 8 bases are a match to TRBD1. CDR1 and CDR2 (germline): MDHEN, SYDVKM. This CDR3 region has 16 residues. The junction had 17 bases not matched to a gene; V was cut back by 7 bases and J by 7 bases. This CDR3 is CASIAPGGRGAGGYTF. The CDR3 coding sequence is TGTGCCAGCATTGCCCCAGGGGGCCGGGGTGCGGGTGGCTACACCTTC.

Only one count was recorded for this clone. The chain links TRBV7-9 to TRBJ2-5; maybe TRBD1 (6 bases). Trimming shortened V by 6 bases and J by 4 bases, and 21 bases separated the two germline ends. The CDR3 is made up of 16 amino acids. The germline V gene encodes CDR1 SEHNR and CDR2 FQNEAQ (reference sequence). The chain's CDR3 is CASRHTGYHNVETQYF. CDR3 coding DNA: TGTGCCAGCAGACATACAGGGTACCACAATGTAGAGACCCAGTACTTC. Full variable domain (remainder filled in from reference TRBV7-9 and TRBJ2-5): DTGVSQNPRHKITKRGQNVTFRCDPISEHNRLYWYRQTLGQGPEFLTYFQNEAQLEKSRLLSDRFSAERPKGSFSTLEIQRTEQGDSAMYLCASRHTGYHNVETQYFGPGTRLLVL.

The rearrangement links TRBV9 to TRBJ2-7, with D perhaps matching TRBD2 (6 bases). The CDR3 runs 16 residues. V was trimmed by 0 bases and J by 2 bases, leaving 15 bases between them. The V gene's germline CDR1 is SGDLS and CDR2 YYNGEE. For the CDR3, the DNA is TGTGCCAGCAGCGTAGCCCCCGATGCGGGAACCTACGAGCAGTACTTC. Encoded protein: CASSVAPDAGTYEQYF.